The 2 T cell receptor beta chains listed next were all sequenced from one sample in a study of T cell changes during pregnancy in multiple sclerosis. Using immunoSEQ multiplex PCR, the repertoire was profiled, and TCRdb retains in-frame clones only, with some absent. This table has approximately 80,000 clones, 90% to 95% appearing once. The sample was peripheral blood, taken in the second trimester of pregnancy. These receptor sequences come from a female donor in good health, enrolled as a control in a pregnancy study.

The chain employs TRBV30 and TRBJ1-6, with TRBD1 matching 10 bases. Trimming cost V 4 bases and J 6 bases; bases outside gene matches: 6. The CDR3 runs 15 residues. Per the germline V gene, CDR1 is GTSNPN and CDR2 is SVGIG (reference sequence). The CDR3, as DNA: TGTGCCTGGACCGGACAGGGGGTATCTAATTCACCCCTCCACTTT. This sequence encodes CAWTGQGVSNSPLHF.

The chain is built from TRBV10-3 and TRBJ2-2; D is perhaps TRBD1 (6 bases). CDR3 length: 15 residues. Germline CDR1 reads ENHRY; CDR2 reads SYGVKD. V dropped 5 bases and J dropped 1 base, with 11 bases sitting between them. The CDR3: CAISFRDKNTGELFF. CDR3 coding DNA: TGTGCCATCAGTTTCCGGGACAAGAACACCGGGGAGCTGTTTTTT.